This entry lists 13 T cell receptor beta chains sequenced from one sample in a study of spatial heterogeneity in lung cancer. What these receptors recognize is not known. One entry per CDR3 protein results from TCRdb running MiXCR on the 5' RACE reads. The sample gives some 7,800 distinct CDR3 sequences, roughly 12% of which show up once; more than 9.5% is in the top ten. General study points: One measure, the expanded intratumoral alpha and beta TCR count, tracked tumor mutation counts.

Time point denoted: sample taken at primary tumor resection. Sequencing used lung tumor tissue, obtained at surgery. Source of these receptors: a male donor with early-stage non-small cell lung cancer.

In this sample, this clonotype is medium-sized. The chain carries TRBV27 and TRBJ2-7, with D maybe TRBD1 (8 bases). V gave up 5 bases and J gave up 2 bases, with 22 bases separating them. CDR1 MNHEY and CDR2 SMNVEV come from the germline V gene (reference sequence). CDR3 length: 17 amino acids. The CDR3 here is CASSHLRGGTGAYEQYF. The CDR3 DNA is TGTGCCAGCAGTCACCTTAGGGGAGGGACAGGCGCCTACGAGCAGTACTTC.

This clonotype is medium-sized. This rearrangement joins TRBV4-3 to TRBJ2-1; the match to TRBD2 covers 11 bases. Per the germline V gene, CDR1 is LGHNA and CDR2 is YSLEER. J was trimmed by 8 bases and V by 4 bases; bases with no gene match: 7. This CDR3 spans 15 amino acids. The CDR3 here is CASSLSGTSGHEQFF. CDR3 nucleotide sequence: TGCGCCAGCAGCCTATCAGGGACTAGCGGCCATGAGCAGTTCTTC.

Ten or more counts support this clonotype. CDR3 protein: CSGLAGSYEQYF. CDR3 coding DNA: TGCAGTGGGCTAGCGGGATCCTACGAGCAGTACTTC. V and J are TRBV20-1 and TRBJ2-7; 9 bases agree with TRBD2. The CDR3 is 12 amino acids. The V and J ends lost 7 bases and 1 base, in that order; junction bases with no gene match: 2. Germline-derived CDR1 and CDR2 are DFQATT and SNEGSKA (reference sequence).

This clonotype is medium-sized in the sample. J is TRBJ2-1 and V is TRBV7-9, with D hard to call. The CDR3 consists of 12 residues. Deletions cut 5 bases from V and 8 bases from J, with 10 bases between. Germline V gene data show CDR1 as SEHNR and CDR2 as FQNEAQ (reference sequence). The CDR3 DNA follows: TGTGCCAGCAGCGAAATTAGCTATGAGCAGTTCTTC. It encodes CASSEISYEQFF. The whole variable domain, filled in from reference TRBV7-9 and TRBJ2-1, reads DTGVSQNPRHKITKRGQNVTFRCDPISEHNRLYWYRQTLGQGPEFLTYFQNEAQLEKSRLLSDRFSAERPKGSFSTLEIQRTEQGDSAMYLCASSEISYEQFFGPGTRLTVL.

As DNA, the CDR3 is TGTGCCAGCTCACCATCGGCGGGCTGGGGCTACGAGCAGTACTTC. Translating gives CASSPSAGWGYEQYF. This chain joins TRBV18 and TRBJ2-7; TRBD2 might be the D (5 bases). This CDR3 spans 15 amino acids. The germline CDR1 and CDR2 sequences are KGHSH and LQKENI. With 2 bases removed from V and 3 bases from J, the gap between germline ends came to 14 bases.

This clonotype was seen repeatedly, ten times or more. The CDR3 loop is CASSSTGTGYQPQHF. In DNA, the CDR3 is TGTGCCAGCAGTTCCACCGGGACAGGGTATCAGCCCCAGCATTTT. The rearrangement links TRBV28 to TRBJ1-5; 9 bases align to TRBD1. In germline, CDR1 is MDHEN, CDR2 SYDVKM. The CDR3 extends over 15 amino acids. Trimming cost V 4 bases and J 5 bases; bases outside gene matches: 6.

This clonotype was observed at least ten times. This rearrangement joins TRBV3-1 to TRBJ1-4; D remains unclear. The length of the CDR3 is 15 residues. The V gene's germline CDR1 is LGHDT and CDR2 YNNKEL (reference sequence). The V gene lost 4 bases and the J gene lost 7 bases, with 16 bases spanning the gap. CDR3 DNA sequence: TGTGCCAGCAGCCGCGGCCAGGCCGTCCGTGAAAAACTGTTTTTT. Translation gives CASSRGQAVREKLFF.

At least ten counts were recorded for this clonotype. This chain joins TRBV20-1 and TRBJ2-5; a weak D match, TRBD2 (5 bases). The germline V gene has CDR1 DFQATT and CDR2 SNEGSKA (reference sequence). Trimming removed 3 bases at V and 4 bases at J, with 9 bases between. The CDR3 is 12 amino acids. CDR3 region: CSARDWVETQYF. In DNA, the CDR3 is TGCAGTGCTAGGGACTGGGTAGAGACCCAGTACTTC.

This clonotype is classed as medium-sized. The chain's CDR3 is CASGLTSVSSYEQYF. The CDR3 region has the DNA TGTGCTAGTGGTTTGACTAGCGTTAGCTCCTACGAGCAGTACTTC. The genes are TRBV12-5 and TRBJ2-7, with 7 bases fitting TRBD2. Germline V gives CDR1 LGHNT, CDR2 FRNRAP. The trim removed 2 bases at V and 0 bases at J, leaving 4 bases unmatched. The CDR3 consists of 15 residues.

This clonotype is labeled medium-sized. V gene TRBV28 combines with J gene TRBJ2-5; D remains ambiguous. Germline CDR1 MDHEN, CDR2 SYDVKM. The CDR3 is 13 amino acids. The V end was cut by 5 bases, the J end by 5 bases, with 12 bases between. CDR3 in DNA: TGTGCCAGCAGTCCCTTTCTAGGGGAGACCCAGTACTTC. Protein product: CASSPFLGETQYF.

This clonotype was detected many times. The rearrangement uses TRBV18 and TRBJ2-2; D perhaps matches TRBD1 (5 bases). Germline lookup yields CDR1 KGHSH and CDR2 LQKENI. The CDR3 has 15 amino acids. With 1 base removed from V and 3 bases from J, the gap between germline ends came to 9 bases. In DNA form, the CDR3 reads TGTGCCAGCTCACCACACAGGCGAGACACCGGGGAGCTGTTTTTT. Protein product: CASSPHRRDTGELFF.

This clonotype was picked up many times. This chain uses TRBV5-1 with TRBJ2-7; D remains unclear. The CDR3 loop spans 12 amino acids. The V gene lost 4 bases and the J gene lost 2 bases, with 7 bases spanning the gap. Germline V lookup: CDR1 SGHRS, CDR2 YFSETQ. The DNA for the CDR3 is TGCGCCAGCAGCCCAACTACCTACGAGCAGTACTTC. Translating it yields CASSPTTYEQYF.

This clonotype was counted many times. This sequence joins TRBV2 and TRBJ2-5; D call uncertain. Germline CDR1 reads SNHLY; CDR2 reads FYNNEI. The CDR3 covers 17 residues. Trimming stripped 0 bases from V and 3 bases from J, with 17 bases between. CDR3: CASSEAPGGVKKETQYF. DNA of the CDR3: TGTGCCAGCAGTGAAGCCCCTGGCGGAGTAAAAAAAGAGACCCAGTACTTC. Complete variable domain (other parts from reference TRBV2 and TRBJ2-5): EPEVTQTPSHQVTQMGQEVILRCVPISNHLYFYWYRQILGQKVEFLVSFYNNEISEKSEIFDDQFSVERPDGSNFTLKIRSTKLEDSAMYFCASSEAPGGVKKETQYFGPGTRLLVL.